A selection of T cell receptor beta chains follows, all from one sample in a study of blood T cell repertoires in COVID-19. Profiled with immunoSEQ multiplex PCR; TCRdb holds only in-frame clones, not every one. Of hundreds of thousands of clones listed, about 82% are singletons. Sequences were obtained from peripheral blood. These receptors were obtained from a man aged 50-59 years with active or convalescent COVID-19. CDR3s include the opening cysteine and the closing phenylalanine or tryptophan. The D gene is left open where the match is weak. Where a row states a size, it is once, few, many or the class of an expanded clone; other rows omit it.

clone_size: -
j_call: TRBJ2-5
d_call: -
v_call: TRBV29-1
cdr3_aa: CSVARYQETQYF
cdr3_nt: TGCAGCGTTGCCCGGTACCAAGAGACCCAGTACTTC

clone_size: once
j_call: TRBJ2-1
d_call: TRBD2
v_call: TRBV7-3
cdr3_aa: CASSSSRASGAYNEQFF
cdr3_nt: TGTGCCAGCAGCTCTAGTAGGGCTAGCGGAGCCTACAATGAGCAGTTCTTC

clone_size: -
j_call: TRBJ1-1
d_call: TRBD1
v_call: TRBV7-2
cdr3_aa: CASSPSAGGGEAFF
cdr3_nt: TGTGCCAGCAGTCCATCAGCAGGGGGCGGTGAAGCTTTCTTT

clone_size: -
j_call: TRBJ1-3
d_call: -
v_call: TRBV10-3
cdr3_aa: CATATADSGNTIYF
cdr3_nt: TGTGCCACCGCTACAGCCGATTCTGGAAACACCATATATTTT

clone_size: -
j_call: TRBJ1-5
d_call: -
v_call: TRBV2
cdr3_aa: CASSGDTGSNQPQHF
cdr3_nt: TGTGCCAGCAGTGGGGACACAGGGAGCAATCAGCCCCAGCATTTT

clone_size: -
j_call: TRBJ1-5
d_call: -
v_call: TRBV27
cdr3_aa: CASSLRGSNQPQHF
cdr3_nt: TGTGCCAGCAGTTTAAGGGGGAGCAATCAGCCCCAGCATTTT

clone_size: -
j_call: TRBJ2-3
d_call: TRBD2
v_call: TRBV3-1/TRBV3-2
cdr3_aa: CASSQIRLAGGRTDTQYF
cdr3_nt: TGTGCCAGCAGCCAAATACGACTAGCGGGAGGCCGCACAGATACGCAGTATTTT

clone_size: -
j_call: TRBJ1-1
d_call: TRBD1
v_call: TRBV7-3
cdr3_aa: CASSLTGGTEAFF
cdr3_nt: TGTGCCAGCAGCCTTACAGGGGGCACTGAAGCTTTCTTT

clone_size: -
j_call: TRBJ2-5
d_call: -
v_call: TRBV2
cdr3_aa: CASSEPWEEASRGTQYF
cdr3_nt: TGTGCCAGCAGTGAGCCCTGGGAAGAAGCCTCGCGGGGGACCCAGTACTTC

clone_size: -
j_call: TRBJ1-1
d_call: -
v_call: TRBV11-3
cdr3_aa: CASSFGSTEAFF
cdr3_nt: TGTGCCAGCAGCTTTGGCAGCACTGAAGCTTTCTTT

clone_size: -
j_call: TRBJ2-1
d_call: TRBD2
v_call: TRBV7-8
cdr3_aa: CASSLAFSGRRFNNEQFF
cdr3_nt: TGTGCCAGCAGCTTAGCTTTTAGCGGGAGGAGGTTTAACAATGAGCAGTTCTTC

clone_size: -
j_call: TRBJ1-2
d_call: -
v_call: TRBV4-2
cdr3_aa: CASSHVGADVNYGYTF
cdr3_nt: TGTGCCAGCAGCCATGTTGGGGCAGACGTTAACTATGGCTACACCTTC

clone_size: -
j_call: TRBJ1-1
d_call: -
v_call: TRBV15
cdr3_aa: CATSRVVAAEAFF
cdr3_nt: TGTGCCACCAGCAGAGTCGTGGCGGCTGAAGCTTTCTTT

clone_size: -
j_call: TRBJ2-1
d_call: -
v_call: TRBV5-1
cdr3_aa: CASSLEQGRGEQFF
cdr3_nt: TGCGCCAGCAGCTTGGAACAGGGTAGAGGTGAGCAGTTCTTC

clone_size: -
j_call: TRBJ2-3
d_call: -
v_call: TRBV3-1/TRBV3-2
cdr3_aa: CASSHRQVLGDTQYF
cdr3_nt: TGTGCCAGCAGCCACAGACAGGTTCTGGGGGATACGCAGTATTTT

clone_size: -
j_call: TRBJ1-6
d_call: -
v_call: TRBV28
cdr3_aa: CASSFQGGGSPLHF
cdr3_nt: TGTGCCAGCAGTTTCCAGGGAGGAGGCTCACCCCTCCACTTT

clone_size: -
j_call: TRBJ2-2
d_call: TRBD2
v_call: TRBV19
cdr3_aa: CASLRLAGGPGELFF
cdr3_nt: TGTGCCAGTCTTAGACTAGCGGGAGGGCCCGGGGAGCTGTTTTTT

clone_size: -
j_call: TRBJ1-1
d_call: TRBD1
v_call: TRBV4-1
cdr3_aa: CASRRGLGNTEAFF
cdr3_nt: TGCGCCAGCAGAAGGGGGCTAGGGAACACTGAAGCTTTCTTT

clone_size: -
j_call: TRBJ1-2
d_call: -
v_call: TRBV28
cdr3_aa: CASSRGARGGEGYTF
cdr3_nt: TGTGCCAGCAGTCGTGGAGCCAGGGGTGGGGAGGGCTACACCTTC

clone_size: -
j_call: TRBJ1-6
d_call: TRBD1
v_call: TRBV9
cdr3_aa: CASSVAGQSKSPLHF
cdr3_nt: TGTGCCAGCAGCGTAGCGGGACAGAGCAAATCACCCCTCCACTTT

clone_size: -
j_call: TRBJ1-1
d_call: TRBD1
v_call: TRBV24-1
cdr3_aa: CATSDFRGRAFF
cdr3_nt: TGTGCCACCAGTGATTTCAGGGGGCGTGCTTTCTTT

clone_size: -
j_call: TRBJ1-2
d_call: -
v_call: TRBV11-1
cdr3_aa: CASSLMEGDGYTF
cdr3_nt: TGTGCCAGCAGCTTAATGGAAGGGGATGGCTACACCTTC

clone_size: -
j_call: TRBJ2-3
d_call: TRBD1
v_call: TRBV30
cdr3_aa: CAWSDEQGASADTQYF
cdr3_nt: TGTGCCTGGAGTGACGAACAGGGGGCCTCGGCAGATACGCAGTATTTT

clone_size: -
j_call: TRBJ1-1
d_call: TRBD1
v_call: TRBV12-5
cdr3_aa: CASGRTGESTEAFF
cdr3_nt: TGTGCTAGTGGACGGACAGGGGAGTCGACTGAAGCTTTCTTT

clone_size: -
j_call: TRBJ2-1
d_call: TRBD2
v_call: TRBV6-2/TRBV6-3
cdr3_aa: CASSYSSGTSGRANEQFF
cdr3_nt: TGTGCCAGCAGTTACTCGAGTGGGACTAGCGGGAGGGCGAATGAGCAGTTCTTC

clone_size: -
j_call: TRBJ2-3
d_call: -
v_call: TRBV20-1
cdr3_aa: CSADIRDTQYF
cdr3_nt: TGCAGTGCTGACATTAGAGATACGCAGTATTTT

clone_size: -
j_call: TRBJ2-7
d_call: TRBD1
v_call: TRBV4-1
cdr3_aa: CASSQSQGEYEQYF
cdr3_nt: TGCGCCAGCAGCCAGAGCCAGGGGGAGTACGAGCAGTACTTC

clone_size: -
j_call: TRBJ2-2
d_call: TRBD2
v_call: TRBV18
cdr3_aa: CASSPVASGREENTGELFF
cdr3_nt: TGTGCCAGCTCACCAGTGGCTAGCGGGAGGGAAGAGAACACCGGGGAGCTGTTTTTT

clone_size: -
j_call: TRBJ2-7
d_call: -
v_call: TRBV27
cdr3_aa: CASRTVGRDEQYF
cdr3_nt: TGTGCCAGCAGGACTGTGGGCAGGGACGAGCAGTACTTC

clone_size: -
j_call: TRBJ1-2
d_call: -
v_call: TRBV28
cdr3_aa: CASRASGVAGWGYTF
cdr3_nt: TGTGCCAGCAGAGCCTCAGGGGTGGCGGGTTGGGGCTACACCTTC

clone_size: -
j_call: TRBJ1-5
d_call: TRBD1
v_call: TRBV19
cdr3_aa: CASTSDRGLKQPQHF
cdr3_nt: TGTGCCAGTACCTCGGACAGGGGGCTAAAGCAGCCCCAGCATTTT

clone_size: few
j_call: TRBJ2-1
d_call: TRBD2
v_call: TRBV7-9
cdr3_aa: CASSSRTSGRTERYNEQFF
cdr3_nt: TGTGCCAGCAGCTCACGGACTAGCGGGAGGACGGAGAGGTACAATGAGCAGTTCTTC

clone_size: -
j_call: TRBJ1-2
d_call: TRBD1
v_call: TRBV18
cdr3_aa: CASSPQGATYYGYTF
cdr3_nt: TGTGCCAGCTCACCGCAGGGGGCTACTTACTATGGCTACACCTTC

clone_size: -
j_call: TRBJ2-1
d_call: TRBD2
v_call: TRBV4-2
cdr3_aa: CASSQETSGRAQQFF
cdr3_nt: TGTGCCAGCAGCCAGGAGACTAGCGGGAGGGCCCAGCAGTTCTTC

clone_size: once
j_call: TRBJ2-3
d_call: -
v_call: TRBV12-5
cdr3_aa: CASGPPKAQTDTQYF
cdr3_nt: TGTGCTAGTGGTCCACCTAAAGCACAGACAGATACGCAGTATTTT

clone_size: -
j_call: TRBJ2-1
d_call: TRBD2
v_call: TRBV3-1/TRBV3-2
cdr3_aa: CASEGYSGSRNEQFF
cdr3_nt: TGTGCCAGCGAGGGTTATAGCGGGAGTCGAAATGAGCAGTTCTTC

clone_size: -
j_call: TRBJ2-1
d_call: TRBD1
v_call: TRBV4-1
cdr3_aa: CASSQRADRVVNNEQFF
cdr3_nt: TGCGCCAGCAGCCAAAGGGCGGACAGGGTGGTCAACAATGAGCAGTTCTTC

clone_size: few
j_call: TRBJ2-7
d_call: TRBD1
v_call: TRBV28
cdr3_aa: CASSSTGVVSNEQYF
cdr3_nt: TGTGCCAGCAGTTCCACAGGGGTGGTATCCAACGAGCAGTACTTC

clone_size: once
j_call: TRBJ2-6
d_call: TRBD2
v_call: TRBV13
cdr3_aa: CASSPGLAGDRSSGANVLTF
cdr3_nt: TGTGCCAGCAGCCCCGGACTAGCGGGAGACAGGAGCTCTGGGGCCAACGTCCTGACTTTC

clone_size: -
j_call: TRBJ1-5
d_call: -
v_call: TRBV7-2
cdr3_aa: CASAPGAYSNQPQHF
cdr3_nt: TGTGCCAGCGCCCCAGGCGCCTATAGCAATCAGCCCCAGCATTTT

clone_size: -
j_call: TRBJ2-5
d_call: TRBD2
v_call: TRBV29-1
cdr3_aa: CSVSRAGGHQETQYF
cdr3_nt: TGCAGCGTTTCCCGAGCGGGAGGTCATCAAGAGACCCAGTACTTC